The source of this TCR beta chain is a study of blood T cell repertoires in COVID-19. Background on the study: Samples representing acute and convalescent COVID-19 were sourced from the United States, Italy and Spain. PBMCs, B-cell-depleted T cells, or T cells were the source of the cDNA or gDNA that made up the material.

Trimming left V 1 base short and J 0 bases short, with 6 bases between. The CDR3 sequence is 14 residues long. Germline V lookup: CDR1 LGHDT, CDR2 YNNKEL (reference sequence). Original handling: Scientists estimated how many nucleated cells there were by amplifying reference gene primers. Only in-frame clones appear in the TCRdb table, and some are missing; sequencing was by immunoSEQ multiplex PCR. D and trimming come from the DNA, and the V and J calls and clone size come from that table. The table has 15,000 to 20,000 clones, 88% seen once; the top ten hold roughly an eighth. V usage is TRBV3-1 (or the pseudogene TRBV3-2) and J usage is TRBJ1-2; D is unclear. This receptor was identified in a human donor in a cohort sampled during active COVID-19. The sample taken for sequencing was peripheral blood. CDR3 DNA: TGTGCCAGCAGCCAAGGTCAGTCTAACTATGGCTACACCTTC. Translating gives CASSQGQSNYGYTF.